Presented here are 17 T cell receptor beta chains from one specimen sequenced in a study of T-cell memory formation after mild COVID-19. One entry per CDR3 protein, called by TCRdb with MiXCR from the 5' RACE reads. The data contain 260,000 or so distinct CDR3 sequences, 16% of them singletons. The sequenced sample was PBMCs or a T cell subset sorted from them (not recorded which). The receptors derive from a man between 18 and 35 years old who had mild COVID-19 (a few samples of this study predate the infection). Cell type and time point are not known.

V is TRBV20-1 and J is TRBJ2-5, with D possibly TRBD2 on 5 matching bases. V was trimmed by 6 bases and J by 1 base, leaving 15 bases between them. This CDR3 has 14 amino acids. The germline CDR1 and CDR2 sequences are DFQATT and SNEGSKA (reference sequence). This CDR3 reads CSATGIPSQETQYF. The CDR3 coding sequence is TGCAGTGCCACCGGGATCCCTAGCCAAGAGACCCAGTACTTC.

V gene TRBV28 combines with J gene TRBJ2-7; the match to TRBD1 covers 9 bases. V shed 4 bases, J shed 2 bases, and the junction held 6 bases outside the gene matches. Germline V CDR1 and CDR2: MDHEN, SYDVKM. This CDR3 is built from 15 residues. CDR3 DNA sequence: TGTGCCAGCAGTTCACAGGGGGCGAGGACCTACGAGCAGTACGTC. Its protein is CASSSQGARTYEQYV.

The genes are TRBV9 and TRBJ2-2, with D possibly called TRBD1 or TRBD2 (6 bases each). CDR1 SGDLS and CDR2 YYNGEE come from the germline V gene. V was pared by 4 bases and J by 5 bases, with 21 bases between. The CDR3 has 17 residues. The CDR3 spells CASSSNMGGRKTGELFF. The CDR3 nucleotides are TGTGCCAGCAGCTCCAACATGGGGGGCAGGAAGACCGGGGAGCTGTTTTTT.

This clonotype was recorded a few times. The chain couples TRBV25-1 to TRBJ1-5; no reliable D call. The V end lost 3 bases, the J end lost 4 bases, and 1 base lay between the germline ends. Germline V CDR1 and CDR2: MGHDK, SYGVNS. This CDR3 spans 11 amino acids. The CDR3 loop is CASSENQPQHF. Written as DNA, the CDR3 is TGTGCCAGCAGTGAGAATCAGCCCCAGCATTTT.

This clonotype was observed a handful of times. The gene calls are TRBV7-9 and TRBJ1-5; D is possibly TRBD1 (5 bases). V was pared by 5 bases and J by 9 bases, with 17 bases between. Germline loops: CDR1 SEHNR, CDR2 FQNEAQ (reference sequence). There are 14 residues in the CDR3. This CDR3 reads CASSHPGGESPQHF. The CDR3 bases are TGTGCCAGCAGCCATCCGGGGGGGGAGTCGCCCCAGCATTTT.

The chain links TRBV12-3 or TRBV12-4 to TRBJ2-3; D call uncertain. V lost 6 bases, J lost 3 bases, and 10 bases lay in between. This CDR3 comprises 13 residues. The CDR3 spells CASRFEVTDTQYF. Written as DNA, the CDR3 is TGTGCCAGCAGGTTTGAGGTAACAGATACGCAGTATTTT.

The V gene is TRBV5-1, the J gene TRBJ1-3; tentatively, D is TRBD1 (5 bases). V was trimmed by 0 bases and J by 0 bases, leaving 13 bases between them. The V gene's germline CDR1 is SGHRS and CDR2 YFSETQ. The CDR3 length is 17 residues. The chain's CDR3 is CASSLEVGEVSGNTIYF. DNA of the CDR3: TGCGCCAGCAGCTTGGAGGTGGGGGAAGTCTCTGGAAACACCATATATTTT.

This clonotype showed up just a few times. This sequence joins TRBV12-3 or TRBV12-4 and TRBJ1-2; TRBD1 is a possible D gene (6 bases). CDR3 length: 14 amino acids. The V gene lost 4 bases and the J gene lost 7 bases, with 16 bases spanning the gap. The CDR3 is CASSSAGTLGGYTF. The CDR3 nucleotides are TGTGCCAGCAGTTCGGCAGGGACATTGGGTGGCTACACCTTC.

The rearrangement uses TRBV5-1 and TRBJ2-7, with D possibly TRBD2 on 5 matching bases. Trimming took off 5 bases at V and 6 bases at J, with 15 bases between the two ends. CDR3 length equals 13 residues. Germline-derived CDR1 and CDR2 are SGHRS and YFSETQ. The CDR3 bases are TGCGCCAGCAGGGCCCGAGGGCAGTTCGAGCAGTACGTC. It yields the protein CASRARGQFEQYV.

The chain has TRBV28 and TRBJ1-5, with D possibly TRBD1 on 6 matching bases. Trimming took off 6 bases at V and 3 bases at J, with 15 bases between the two ends. The CDR3 extends over 15 amino acids. Germline V gene data show CDR1 as MDHEN and CDR2 as SYDVKM. CDR3 protein: CASSFTGRLNQPQHF. CDR3 sequence (DNA): TGTGCCAGCAGCTTCACAGGGAGGCTCAATCAGCCCCAGCATTTT.

The J gene is TRBJ1-3, the V gene TRBV9; 8 bases agree with TRBD1. Germline V lookup: CDR1 SGDLS, CDR2 YYNGEE. The ends lost 3 bases at V and 14 bases at J; junction bases unmatched: 19. This CDR3 is 16 amino acids long. The CDR3 DNA is TGTGCCAGCAGCGCCCCGGGACAGGCCACCTCTGGAAACGTATATTTT. Amino acids: CASSAPGQATSGNVYF.

The chain employs TRBV29-1 and TRBJ2-3; maybe TRBD1 (6 bases). CDR1 and CDR2 (germline): SQVTM, ANQGSEA. Trimming took off 1 base at V and 0 bases at J, with 11 bases between the two ends. The CDR3 runs to 15 residues. This CDR3 reads CSVEARGASTDTQYF. For the CDR3, the DNA is TGCAGCGTTGAAGCCAGGGGTGCTAGCACAGATACGCAGTATTTT.

V and J are TRBV15 and TRBJ1-5; weak D call: TRBD1 (5 bases). V shed 2 bases and J shed 7 bases, with 15 bases lying between them. Germline CDR1 LNHNV, CDR2 YYDKDF (reference sequence). CDR3 length equals 15 residues. The CDR3 coding sequence is TGTGCCACCAGCAGAACCCAGGGCGGTGGACAGCCCCAGCATTTT. Translating gives CATSRTQGGGQPQHF.

This clonotype was counted between two and nine times. The J gene is TRBJ2-1, the V gene TRBV12-3 or TRBV12-4; the match to TRBD2 covers 8 bases. The V and J ends lost 5 bases and 9 bases, in that order; junction bases with no gene match: 3. The CDR3 consists of 12 residues. The CDR3 DNA sequence: TGTGCCAGCAGTGGACTAGCAATTGAGCAGTTCTTC. It encodes CASSGLAIEQFF.

This chain uses TRBV4-3 with TRBJ2-5; D is possibly TRBD2 (7 bases). Germline CDR1 is LGHNA and CDR2 is YSLEER. Trimming cost V 0 bases and J 5 bases, with 16 bases left between them. The CDR3 loop spans 16 amino acids. The chain's CDR3 is CASSQEGGGAVETQYF. CDR3 coding DNA: TGCGCCAGCAGCCAAGAAGGAGGGGGGGCCGTCGAGACCCAGTACTTC.

This clonotype turned up a few times. As DNA, the CDR3 is TGCAGTGCTAGCGGGGGGGCCTACAATGAGCAGTTCTTC. Amino acids: CSASGGAYNEQFF. The rearrangement uses TRBV20-1 and TRBJ2-1; 8 bases map to TRBD2. Germline values: CDR1 DFQATT, CDR2 SNEGSKA (reference sequence). The CDR3 is 13 residues long. Germline trimming cut 3 bases from V and 2 bases from J; bases unmatched to any gene: 0.

The chain recombines TRBV5-5 with TRBJ1-1; possible D gene TRBD1, 5 bases. CDR1 is SGHKS, CDR2 YYEKEE, per germline (reference sequence). This CDR3 spans 16 amino acids. The V gene lost 0 bases and the J gene lost 0 bases, with 12 bases spanning the gap. CDR3 DNA: TGTGCCAGCAGCTTGGACAGGTCGGGCATGAACACTGAAGCTTTCTTT. Translating gives CASSLDRSGMNTEAFF.